This TCR beta chain was obtained from a study of blood T cell repertoires in COVID-19. Study-wide context: T cells, B-cell-depleted T cells, or PBMCs supplied cDNA or gDNA.

Only in-frame clones appear in the TCRdb table, and some are missing; sequencing was by immunoSEQ multiplex PCR. Here the sample spans about 150,000 clones, about nine tenths being singletons. The CDR3 length is 16 residues. Germline CDR1 SEHNR, CDR2 FQNEAQ (reference sequence). Losses at the gene ends were 3 bases for V and 2 bases for J; bases not matched to a gene: 5. Sample: peripheral blood. This receptor was taken from a man aged 45-60 years with active COVID-19. The chain carries TRBV7-9 and TRBJ1-5; 9 bases align to TRBD1. CDR3 protein: CASSLGQGAGNQPQHF. CDR3 DNA sequence: TGTGCCAGCAGCTTGGGACAGGGTGCTGGCAATCAGCCCCAGCATTTT.